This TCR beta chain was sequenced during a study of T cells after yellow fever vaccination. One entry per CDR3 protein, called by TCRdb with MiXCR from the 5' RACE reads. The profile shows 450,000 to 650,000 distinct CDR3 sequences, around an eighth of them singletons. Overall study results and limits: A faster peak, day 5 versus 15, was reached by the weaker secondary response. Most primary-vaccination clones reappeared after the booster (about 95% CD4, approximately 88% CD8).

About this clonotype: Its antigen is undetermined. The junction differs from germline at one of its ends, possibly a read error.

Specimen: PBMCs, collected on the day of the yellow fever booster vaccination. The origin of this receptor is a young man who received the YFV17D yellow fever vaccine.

The CDR3 DNA sequence: TGTGCCAGCAGCTCCCGAGACTTC. Translation gives CASSSRDF. The gene calls are TRBV7-2 and TRBJ2-5; D is unclear. The germline V gene encodes CDR1 SGHTA and CDR2 FQGNSA. This CDR3 is 8 amino acids long.